The rows below give T cell receptor beta chains drawn from one sample of a study of OX40 agonist ivuxolimab in advanced cancers. Sequencing was performed with immunoSEQ multiplex PCR; in TCRdb, only in-frame clones are kept and a portion is missing. The sample yields about 91,000 clones, around four fifths seen once. The sequences come from CD4+ or CD8+ T cells sorted from blood, collected in a trial of the OX40 agonist ivuxolimab. The receptor set was obtained from an adult with an advanced solid tumor such as melanoma, head and neck, liver or kidney cancer. Each CDR3 is given with its conserved first and last residue. A D gene is named only where the DNA matches it firmly. Where a row states a size, it is once, few, many or the class of an expanded clone; other rows omit it.

D | J | size | V | DNA | CDR3
TRBD1 | TRBJ2-4 | few | TRBV6-1 | TGTGCCAGCAGTGAAGCCGCTGGGACAGGGAGTAAAGACATTCAGTACTTC | CASSEAAGTGSKDIQYF
NA | TRBJ2-6 | NA | TRBV4-3 | TGCGCCAGCAGCCCCCAATCCGGCCAGACTGGGGCCAACGTCCTGACTTTC | CASSPQSGQTGANVLTF
NA | TRBJ1-4 | NA | TRBV6-6 | TGTGCCAGCAGTTTGGAGGGGACTAATGAAAAACTGTTTTTT | CASSLEGTNEKLFF
TRBD1 | TRBJ1-1 | NA | TRBV5-4 | TGTGCCAGCAGCCAAGCCCCGGGACAGGGAGCTTTCTTT | CASSQAPGQGAFF
NA | TRBJ1-1 | NA | TRBV5-6 | TGTGCCAGCAGTTGGCAGCTGAACACTGAAGCTTTCTTT | CASSWQLNTEAFF
NA | TRBJ2-7 | NA | TRBV18 | TGTGCCAGCTCACCCTCTACAGATTCCTACGAGCAGTACTTC | CASSPSTDSYEQYF
NA | TRBJ2-5 | NA | TRBV6-6 | TGTGCCAGCAGCCTAGTGGGGCAGGAAGAGACCCAGTACTTC | CASSLVGQEETQYF
NA | TRBJ1-2 | few | TRBV6-6 | TGTGCCAGCAGGATACTCACAGGGAATTATGGCTACACCTTC | CASRILTGNYGYTF
TRBD2 | TRBJ2-5 | few | TRBV9 | TGTGCCAGCAGCGGGACTAGCGGGGGGGCGAGGCAAGAGACCCAGTACTTC | CASSGTSGGARQETQYF
TRBD1 | TRBJ1-1 | NA | TRBV28 | TGTGCCAGCAGGAATTCCGGGACAGGGGCCCCTGAAGCTTTCTTT | CASRNSGTGAPEAFF
TRBD1 | TRBJ1-4 | NA | TRBV5-3 | TGTGCCAGAAGCTCTTCCAGGACAGGGAGGGGGGAAAAACTGTTTTTT | CARSSSRTGRGEKLFF
TRBD1 | TRBJ2-7 | NA | TRBV6-5 | TGTGCCAGCAGCTCTGGGGGACAGGGGAACGAGCAGTACTTC | CASSSGGQGNEQYF
TRBD1 | TRBJ2-3 | NA | TRBV6-6 | TGTGCCAGCAGTTACCACGGACAGGGGGCAGGAGATACGCAGTATTTT | CASSYHGQGAGDTQYF
NA | TRBJ2-3 | NA | TRBV7-9 | TGTGCCAGCAGCCGTCGGGGGGCTAACACGCAGTATTTT | CASSRRGANTQYF
NA | TRBJ1-4 | NA | TRBV18 | TGTGCCAGCTCACCACAGGGGATAAATGAAAAACTGTTTTTT | CASSPQGINEKLFF
NA | TRBJ1-6 | NA | TRBV9 | TGTGCCAGCAGCGTAGGCTCCAGGGAGGATTCACCCCTCCACTTT | CASSVGSREDSPLHF
TRBD2 | TRBJ2-2 | NA | TRBV10-3 | TGTGCCACCAAATCTGGACTAGCGGGGGGCCCACCGAACACCGGGGAGCTGTTTTTT | CATKSGLAGGPPNTGELFF
NA | TRBJ2-5 | NA | TRBV5-5 | TGTGCCAGCAGTGGTACCTTACAAGAGACCCAGTACTTC | CASSGTLQETQYF
NA | TRBJ1-6 | NA | TRBV2 | TGTGCCATTTTAGTTGGCCGTTTAAATTCACCCCTCCACTTT | CAILVGRLNSPLHF
NA | TRBJ2-1 | NA | TRBV6-5 | TGTGCCAGCAGTCAGGGGGGGAACCTACGAAATGAGCAGTTCTTC | CASSQGGNLRNEQFF
TRBD1 | TRBJ2-2 | NA | TRBV5-6 | TGTGCCAGCAGCGAGGACAGGGGTAGGGGGGAGCTGTTTTTT | CASSEDRGRGELFF
NA | TRBJ1-1 | once | TRBV18 | TGTGCCAGCTCACCCTCCGGGAGCTGGCTGAACACTGAAGCTTTCTTT | CASSPSGSWLNTEAFF
NA | TRBJ1-1 | NA | TRBV7-9 | TGTGCCAGTGTCGAGTTAAGCGGCACTGAAGCTTTCTTT | CASVELSGTEAFF
NA | TRBJ1-1 | NA | TRBV28 | TGTGCCAGCAGCCCTGCCAGCCGGCATGAAGCTTTCTTT | CASSPASRHEAFF
TRBD1 | TRBJ1-4 | many | TRBV18 | TGTGCCAGCTCGGCAGGACAGGCAACTAATGAAAAACTGTTTTTT | CASSAGQATNEKLFF
NA | TRBJ2-5 | NA | TRBV18 | TGTGCCAGCTCACCACTCCAGGTGAGGGAAGAGACCCAGTACTTC | CASSPLQVREETQYF
TRBD1 | TRBJ2-5 | NA | TRBV11-2 | TGTGCCAGCAGCTTAGGTGTATTGGGACAGGTCCAGGAGGAGACCCAGTACTTC | CASSLGVLGQVQEETQYF
NA | TRBJ1-2 | once | TRBV4-3 | TGCGCCAGCAGCCACGCGACGGGCTATGGCTACACCTTC | CASSHATGYGYTF
NA | TRBJ2-6 | NA | TRBV5-1 | TGCGCCAGCAGCTTGGACAGGCGAAGCTCTGGGGCCAACGTCCTGACTTTC | CASSLDRRSSGANVLTF
NA | TRBJ1-1 | few | TRBV2 | TGTGCCAGCGCGGTCACTGAAGCTTTCTTT | CASAVTEAFF
NA | TRBJ2-2 | NA | TRBV28 | TGTGCCAGCAGTTCCAGGGTAGCGAACACCGGGGAGCTGTTTTTT | CASSSRVANTGELFF
NA | TRBJ2-2 | NA | TRBV5-4 | TGTGCCAGCAGTCCACGCTGGGGGACCGGGGAGCTGTTTTTT | CASSPRWGTGELFF
NA | TRBJ2-1 | NA | TRBV2 | TGTGCCAGCAGTGAACTAGGACACAATGAGCAGTTCTTC | CASSELGHNEQFF
NA | TRBJ1-4 | NA | TRBV7-2 | TGTGCCAGCAGCCCGGACGGATCTAATGAAAAACTGTTTTTT | CASSPDGSNEKLFF
NA | TRBJ1-5 | NA | TRBV2 | TGTGCCAGCAGCGCCGGGACTCCGGGTCAGCCCCAGCATTTT | CASSAGTPGQPQHF
NA | TRBJ2-7 | NA | TRBV7-9 | TGTGCCAGCAGCTCAGACAGGACCACTCACGAGCAGTACTTC | CASSSDRTTHEQYF
NA | TRBJ1-1 | NA | TRBV19 | TGTGCCAGTACCTCAGGGGAGGGGAACACTGAAGCTTTCTTT | CASTSGEGNTEAFF
NA | TRBJ2-4 | NA | TRBV5-8 | TGTGCCAGCAGCTGGACAGTCAGGGACATTCAGTACTTC | CASSWTVRDIQYF
NA | TRBJ2-3 | NA | TRBV13 | TGTGCCAGCAGCTTAGGCTTCGAGGGTGGAACAGATACGCAGTATTTT | CASSLGFEGGTDTQYF
NA | TRBJ1-5 | NA | TRBV2 | TGTGCCAGCAGTAAATCCTGGGCCCAAGACTCATTCCAGCATTTT | CASSKSWAQDSFQHF
NA | TRBJ2-7 | NA | TRBV6-5 | TGTGCCAGCAGTTACCTCAGGGAGAGGGAGCAGTACTTC | CASSYLREREQYF
TRBD1 | TRBJ2-5 | NA | TRBV11-2 | TGTGCCAGCAGCTTAGGGGACAGGTTCCAAGAGACCCAGTACTTC | CASSLGDRFQETQYF
TRBD1 | TRBJ1-4 | NA | TRBV7-2 | TGTGCCAGCAGCGCTGGGACAGGGGGCGCTTGGGAACTGTTTTTT | CASSAGTGGAWELFF
NA | TRBJ1-2 | NA | TRBV2 | TGTGCCAGCAGCGTCCTGACGGTTGCCCCCTTTCTCTTC | CASSVLTVAPFLF
NA | TRBJ2-5 | NA | TRBV4-3 | TGCGCCAGCAGCCAAACACCCCGGCCTTCGGAGACCCAGTACTTC | CASSQTPRPSETQYF
NA | TRBJ1-1 | NA | TRBV6-5 | TGTGCCAGCAGCCCCCGGCCGAACACTGAAGCTTTCTTT | CASSPRPNTEAFF
TRBD1 | TRBJ2-1 | once | TRBV5-1 | TGCGCCAGCAGCGGGGGACAGACCTACAATGAGCAGTTCTTC | CASSGGQTYNEQFF
NA | TRBJ2-2 | NA | TRBV7-7 | TGTGCCAGCAGCTGGTCCTCCGTGGGCACCGGGGAGCTGTTTTTT | CASSWSSVGTGELFF
NA | TRBJ2-2 | NA | TRBV2 | TGTGCCAGCAGCCCAGGGTTAGGGGGGACCGGGGAGCTGTTTTTT | CASSPGLGGTGELFF
NA | TRBJ1-5 | NA | TRBV5-6 | TGTGCCAGCAGCGCCGGCGGGCAGAATCAGCCCCAGCATTTT | CASSAGGQNQPQHF
TRBD2 | TRBJ2-5 | NA | TRBV6-1 | TGTGCCAGCAGTGGGAGCGGGAGAACCCAGTACTTC | CASSGSGRTQYF
NA | TRBJ1-5 | NA | TRBV5-5 | TGTGCCAGCAGCTTAGGCGGCTATAGCAATCAGCCCCAGCATTTT | CASSLGGYSNQPQHF
NA | TRBJ2-1 | NA | TRBV5-1 | TGCGCCAGCAGCTTGGCGGGAGCACCCAATGAGCAGTTCTTC | CASSLAGAPNEQFF
TRBD1 | TRBJ1-5 | NA | TRBV4-1 | TGCGCCAGCAGCCAAGACCAGGGGGGCAATCAGCCCCAGCATTTT | CASSQDQGGNQPQHF
TRBD2 | TRBJ2-3 | NA | TRBV7-3 | TGTGCCAGCAGCTTAAGTCCCACTAGCGCTAGCACAGATACGCAGTATTTT | CASSLSPTSASTDTQYF
TRBD2 | TRBJ2-5 | NA | TRBV4-1 | TGCGCCAGCAGCCAGGGTGGCGGGGGGCGGGAGACCCAGTACTTC | CASSQGGGGRETQYF
TRBD1 | TRBJ2-2 | NA | TRBV27 | TGTGCCAGCAGTTCATCGCCGGGACAGGGTAACACCGGGGAGCTGTTTTTT | CASSSSPGQGNTGELFF
NA | TRBJ1-2 | NA | TRBV7-6 | TGTGCCAGCAGCCCCGACCAGCGAAACTATGGCTACACCTTC | CASSPDQRNYGYTF